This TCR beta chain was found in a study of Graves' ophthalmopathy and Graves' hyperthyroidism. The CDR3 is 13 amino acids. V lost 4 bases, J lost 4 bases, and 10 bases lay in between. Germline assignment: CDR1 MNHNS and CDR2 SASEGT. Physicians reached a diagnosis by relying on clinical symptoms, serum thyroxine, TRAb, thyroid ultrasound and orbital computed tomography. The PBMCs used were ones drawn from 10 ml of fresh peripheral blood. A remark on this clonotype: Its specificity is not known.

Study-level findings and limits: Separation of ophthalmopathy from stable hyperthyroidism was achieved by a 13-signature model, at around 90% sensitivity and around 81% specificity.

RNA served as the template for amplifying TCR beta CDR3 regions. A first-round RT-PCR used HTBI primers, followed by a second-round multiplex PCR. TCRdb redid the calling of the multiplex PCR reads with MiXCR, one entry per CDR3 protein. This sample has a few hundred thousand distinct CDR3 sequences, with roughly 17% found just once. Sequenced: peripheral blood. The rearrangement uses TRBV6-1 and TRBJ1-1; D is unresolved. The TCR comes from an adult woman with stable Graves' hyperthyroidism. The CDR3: CASSGPIGTEAFF. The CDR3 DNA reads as TGTGCCAGCAGTGGACCGATCGGCACTGAAGCTTTCTTT.